Here is one TCR beta chain with its context. Its specificity is not known. Sequencing of TCR beta was undertaken in CD8+ and CD4+ T cells derived from blood. Negative isolation was used for CD8+ and CD4+ T cells and FACS enrichment for TEMRA cells. The data originate from a study of CD8 T cells in Susac syndrome. Study results and limitations: The authors acknowledged that their TCR sequencing and HLA analysis involved a relatively small number of individuals.

Germline V CDR1 and CDR2: MGHRA, YSYEKL. The CDR3 spans 14 residues. Between the trimmed V and J ends, which lost 2 bases and 6 bases, there was a span of 13 bases. The RNA, 0.5 to 1 ug, was put through reverse transcription using random hexamers. TCR beta CDR3 was amplified by immunoSEQ multiplex PCR. This amplification extended across 54 Vbeta and 13 Jbeta segments. MiXCR, run by TCRdb on the immunoSEQ multiplex PCR reads, gives a single entry per CDR3 protein. The sample lists about 150,000 distinct CDR3 sequences, approximately 95% occurring once. This TCR came from a human donor with multiple sclerosis. Sequenced input: CD4+ T cells from PBMCs. The chain recombines TRBV4-1 with TRBJ1-1, with a weak D call TRBD1 (6 bases). CDR3 coding DNA: TGCGCCAGCAGCCAAAGTCGGGGGGCTCCTGAAGCTTTCTTT. Translating it yields CASSQSRGAPEAFF.